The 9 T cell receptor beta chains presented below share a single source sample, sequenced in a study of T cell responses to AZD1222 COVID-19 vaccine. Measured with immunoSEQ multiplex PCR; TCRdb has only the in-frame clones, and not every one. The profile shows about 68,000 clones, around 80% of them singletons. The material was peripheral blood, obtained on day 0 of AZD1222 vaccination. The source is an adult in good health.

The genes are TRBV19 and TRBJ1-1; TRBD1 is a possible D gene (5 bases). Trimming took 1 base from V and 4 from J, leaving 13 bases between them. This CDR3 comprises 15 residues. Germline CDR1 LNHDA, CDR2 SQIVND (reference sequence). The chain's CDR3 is CASSIVAGFVTEAFF. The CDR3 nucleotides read TGTGCCAGTAGTATAGTAGCAGGGTTCGTCACTGAAGCTTTCTTT.

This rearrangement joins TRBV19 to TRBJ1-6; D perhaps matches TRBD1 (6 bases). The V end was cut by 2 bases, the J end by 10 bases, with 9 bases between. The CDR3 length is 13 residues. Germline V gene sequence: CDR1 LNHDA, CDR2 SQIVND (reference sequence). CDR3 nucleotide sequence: TGTGCCAGTAGTATAAGGACAGCCTCACCCCTCCACTTT. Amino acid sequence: CASSIRTASPLHF.

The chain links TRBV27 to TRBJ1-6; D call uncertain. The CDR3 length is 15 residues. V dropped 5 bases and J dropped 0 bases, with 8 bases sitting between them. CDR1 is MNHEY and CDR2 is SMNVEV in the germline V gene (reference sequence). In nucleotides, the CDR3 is TGTGCCAGCAGTATGTCCAGCTCCTATAATTCACCCCTCCACTTT. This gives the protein CASSMSSSYNSPLHF.

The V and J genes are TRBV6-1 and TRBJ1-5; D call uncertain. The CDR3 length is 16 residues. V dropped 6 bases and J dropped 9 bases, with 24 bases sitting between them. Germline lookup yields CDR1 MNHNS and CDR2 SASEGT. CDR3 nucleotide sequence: TGTGCCAGCAGCGAACAAGACCGGGTGGCTAGTCGGCCCCAGCATTTT. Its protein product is CASSEQDRVASRPQHF.

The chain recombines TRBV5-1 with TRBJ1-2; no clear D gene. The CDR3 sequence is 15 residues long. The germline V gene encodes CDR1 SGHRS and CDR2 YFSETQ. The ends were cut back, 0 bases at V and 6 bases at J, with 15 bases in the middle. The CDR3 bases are TGCGCCAGCAGCTTGGAGTGGGCGCCGGGCAATGGCTACACCTTC. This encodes CASSLEWAPGNGYTF.

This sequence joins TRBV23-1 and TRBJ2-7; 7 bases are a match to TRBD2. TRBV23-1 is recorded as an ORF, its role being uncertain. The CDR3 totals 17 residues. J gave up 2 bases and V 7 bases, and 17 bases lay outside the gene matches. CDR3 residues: CASTMVAGYNKTYEQYF. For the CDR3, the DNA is TGCGCCAGCACGATGGTAGCGGGCTACAATAAGACCTACGAGCAGTACTTC.

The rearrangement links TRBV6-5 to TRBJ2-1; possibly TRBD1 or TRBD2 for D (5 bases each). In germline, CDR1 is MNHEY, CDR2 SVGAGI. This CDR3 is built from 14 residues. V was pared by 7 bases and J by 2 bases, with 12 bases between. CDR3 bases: TGTGCCAGCACCTCAGGGACCACCTACAATGAGCAGTTCTTC. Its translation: CASTSGTTYNEQFF.

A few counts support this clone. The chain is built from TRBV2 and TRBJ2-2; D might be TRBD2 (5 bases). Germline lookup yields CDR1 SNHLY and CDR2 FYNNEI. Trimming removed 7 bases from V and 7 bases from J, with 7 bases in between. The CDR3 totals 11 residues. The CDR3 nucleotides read TGTGCCAGCAAAACTAGCGGGGAGCTGTTTTTT. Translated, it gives CASKTSGELFF.

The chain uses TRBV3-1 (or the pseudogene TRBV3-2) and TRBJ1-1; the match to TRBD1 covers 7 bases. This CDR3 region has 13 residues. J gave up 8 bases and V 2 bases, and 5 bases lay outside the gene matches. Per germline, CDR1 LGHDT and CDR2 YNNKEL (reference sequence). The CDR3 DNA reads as TGTGCCAGCAGCCAATTAACAGGGGCGGAAGCTTTCTTT. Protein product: CASSQLTGAEAFF.